These 28 T cell receptor beta chains were sequenced from one sample in a study of naive and memory T cell subsets. Four PCR rounds used nested alpha and beta constant region primers plus the SP2 primer. TCRdb passed the UMI-ligation and nested PCR reads through MiXCR, listing each CDR3 protein once. The table shows 20,000 to 25,000 distinct CDR3 sequences, with nearly 6% occurring only once. Treatment indicated: skin biopsy from PPD injection site in Mantoux-positive individual. TCR cDNA received a 3' ligated oligonucleotide that carried a UMI. Specimen: skin, collected from a tuberculin skin test site. The receptor source for this set is an adult in good health.

This clonotype has just a few counts. The chain joins TRBV7-9 to TRBJ2-3; D remains unclear. Trimming pared 2 bases from V and 4 bases from J, leaving 13 bases between. Germline V gene sequence: CDR1 SEHNR, CDR2 FQNEAQ (reference sequence). The CDR3 is 15 residues long. CDR3 in amino acids: CASSLRVQVADTQYF. The CDR3 DNA reads as TGTGCCAGCAGCTTAAGGGTCCAGGTTGCAGATACGCAGTATTTT.

This clonotype was observed at least ten times. The chain couples TRBV7-2 to TRBJ2-5; 11 nucleotides line up with TRBD2. Germline V gives CDR1 SGHTA, CDR2 FQGNSA. This CDR3 has 16 amino acids. V lost 1 base and J lost 1; bases outside the gene matches: 2. For the CDR3, the DNA is TGTGCCAGCAGCTTAGGGACTAGCGGGCCCCAAGAGACCCAGTACTTC. It specifies CASSLGTSGPQETQYF.

The chain uses TRBV7-2 and TRBJ1-1; weak D call: TRBD1 (5 bases). CDR1 is SGHTA and CDR2 is FQGNSA in the germline V gene. V was trimmed by 3 bases and J by 2 bases, leaving 10 bases between them. The CDR3 covers 14 residues. The CDR3 region is CASSFLGRNTEAFF. The CDR3 DNA sequence: TGTGCCAGCAGCTTTCTGGGGCGCAACACTGAAGCTTTCTTT. Combining the CDR3 with reference TRBV7-2 and TRBJ1-1 gives the whole variable domain GAGVSQSPSNKVTEKGKDVELRCDPISGHTALYWYRQSLGQGLEFLIYFQGNSAPDKSGLPSDRFSAERTGGSVSTLTIQRTQQEDSAVYLCASSFLGRNTEAFFGQGTRLTVV.

This clonotype was counted a few times. The V call is TRBV20-1, the J call TRBJ1-1, with D tentatively TRBD1 (5 bases). With 6 bases removed from V and 5 bases from J, the gap between germline ends came to 16 bases. The CDR3 length is 13 residues. Germline CDR1 is DFQATT and CDR2 is SNEGSKA (reference sequence). The CDR3 coding sequence is TGCAGTGCCAGATCCAGGGTGCGGACTGAAGCTTTCTTT. It specifies CSARSRVRTEAFF.

The rearrangement uses TRBV5-1 and TRBJ2-1; TRBD1 matches at 9 bases. V trimming: 7 bases; J trimming: 9 bases; junction bases outside the gene matches: 14. Per the germline V gene, CDR1 is SGHRS and CDR2 is YFSETQ. CDR3 length: 15 residues. CDR3 amino acids: CASGGLGQGIGEQFF. The DNA for the CDR3 is TGCGCCAGCGGGGGCTTGGGACAGGGCATTGGTGAGCAGTTCTTC. The full variable domain, its missing parts supplied by reference TRBV5-1 and TRBJ2-1, is KAGVTQTPRYLIKTRGQQVTLSCSPISGHRSVSWYQQTPGQGLQFLFEYFSETQRNKGNFPGRFSGRQFSNSRSEMNVSTLELGDSALYLCASGGLGQGIGEQFFGPGTRLTVL.

This clonotype ranks as medium-sized. V gene TRBV2 combines with J gene TRBJ2-7, with 9 bases lining up with TRBD1. V was clipped by 6 bases and J by 0 bases; unmatched bases: 9. Germline lookup yields CDR1 SNHLY and CDR2 FYNNEI. This CDR3 is 16 amino acids long. CDR3 sequence: CASSIPGQGYSYEQYF. In DNA form, the CDR3 reads TGTGCCAGCAGCATACCCGGACAGGGGTACTCCTACGAGCAGTACTTC.

This clonotype was seen repeatedly, ten times or more. V and J are TRBV2 and TRBJ2-3; 7 positions match TRBD2. The CDR3 extends over 14 amino acids. Losses at the gene ends were 3 bases for V and 5 bases for J; bases not matched to a gene: 5. Germline loops: CDR1 SNHLY, CDR2 FYNNEI. CDR3 in DNA: TGTGCCAGCAGTGAGCGGACTAGGGGAGATACGCAGTATTTT. Its protein product is CASSERTRGDTQYF.

This clonotype was seen a few times. V is TRBV18 and J is TRBJ1-1; possible D gene TRBD1, 5 bases. CDR1 is KGHSH and CDR2 is LQKENI in the germline V gene. Between the trimmed V and J ends, which lost 6 bases and 7 bases, there was a span of 18 bases. CDR3 size: 14 residues. The CDR3 protein is CASSRLSGRNEAFF. DNA of the CDR3: TGTGCCAGCTCCCGGTTGTCAGGGCGAAATGAAGCTTTCTTT.

A remark on this clonotype: It may be a read error: a sequence one base away is much more abundant. The chain is built from TRBV12-3 or TRBV12-4 and TRBJ1-1, with a tentative D call TRBD1 (6 bases). CDR3 length equals 13 residues. The CDR3 here is CACSFGGATEAFF. The CDR3, as DNA: TGTGCCTGCAGTTTTGGGGGGGCGACTGAAGCTTTCTTT.

Sample share makes this clonotype medium-sized. V is TRBV4-3 and J is TRBJ1-1, with D hard to call. CDR1 and CDR2 from the germline V gene are LGHNA and YSLEER. The CDR3 consists of 16 residues. V lost 3 bases to trimming and J lost 8 bases, with 22 bases between them. DNA of the CDR3: TGCGCCAGCAGCCACTACGCAACCCAAATTGGCCGAGAAGCTTTCTTT. Amino acid sequence: CASSHYATQIGREAFF.

Comment on this clonotype: A much more abundant neighbour one base away suggests this may be a read error. The chain is built from TRBV15 and TRBJ1-1; D unresolved. This CDR3 region has 13 residues. CDR1 and CDR2 (germline): LNHNV, YYDKDF (reference sequence). The CDR3 loop is CAASRGMGTEAFF. The CDR3 region has the DNA TGTGCCGCCAGCAGAGGAATGGGCACTGAAGCTTTCTTT.

The table lists this clonotype with many counts. V is TRBV12-3 or TRBV12-4 and J is TRBJ1-5; D perhaps matches TRBD1 (5 bases). The CDR3 is 14 residues long. Trimming left V 0 bases short and J 4 bases short, with 7 bases between. The CDR3 reads CASSLAGRNQPQHF. The CDR3 bases are TGTGCCAGCAGTTTAGCGGGACGGAATCAGCCCCAGCATTTT.

The rearrangement uses TRBV19 and TRBJ2-1; 11 positions match TRBD1. With 7 bases clipped from V and 7 bases from J, the junction kept 6 bases outside the gene matches. Germline assignment: CDR1 LNHDA and CDR2 SQIVND (reference sequence). CDR3 length: 14 residues. CDR3 residues: CASKRDRGTNEQFF. The DNA for the CDR3 is TGTGCCAGTAAACGGGACAGGGGGACGAATGAGCAGTTCTTC.

In this sample, this clonotype turned up many times. The CDR3 DNA is TGCAGTGCTAGAGATATTGCGCTAGGGCCTGAGGCCAATGAGCAGTTCTTC. This sequence encodes CSARDIALGPEANEQFF. This sequence joins TRBV20-1 and TRBJ2-1; D not certain. From germline, CDR1 is DFQATT and CDR2 SNEGSKA (reference sequence). V gave up 0 bases and J gave up 6 bases, with 21 bases separating them. This CDR3 has 17 residues.

In its sample, this clonotype was seen many times. V and J are TRBV7-2 and TRBJ2-2, with D perhaps TRBD1 (5 bases). V was cut by 1 base and J by 2 bases, with 5 bases left in between. The CDR3 sequence is 14 residues long. Germline V gives CDR1 SGHTA, CDR2 FQGNSA. The CDR3 spells CASSLGTNTGELFF. For the CDR3, the DNA is TGTGCCAGCAGCTTAGGGACAAACACCGGGGAGCTGTTTTTT.

This clonotype is classed as medium-sized. The chain combines TRBV29-1 with TRBJ2-2, with D unclear. V lost 5 bases and J lost 2, with 6 bases in between. Germline-derived CDR1 and CDR2 are SQVTM and ANQGSEA. This CDR3 contains 12 residues. CDR3 amino acids: CSVSFNTGELFF. The CDR3, as DNA: TGCAGCGTTTCCTTCAACACCGGGGAGCTGTTTTTT.

The sample holds many counts of this clonotype. The chain carries TRBV25-1 and TRBJ2-3, with D unclear. V shed 4 bases and J shed 5 bases, with 10 bases lying between them. Per the germline V gene, CDR1 is MGHDK and CDR2 is SYGVNS. This CDR3 contains 13 residues. CDR3 sequence (DNA): TGTGCCAGCAGTGCAGCGCCTAAAGATACGCAGTATTTT. Protein sequence: CASSAAPKDTQYF.

V gene TRBV29-1 combines with J gene TRBJ1-4, with 7 bases aligning to TRBD1. CDR3 size: 14 residues. With V trimmed by 6 bases and J by 0 bases, 4 bases remained unmatched. Germline V gene data show CDR1 as SQVTM and CDR2 as ANQGSEA. The CDR3 nucleotides read TGCAGCGTGACCAGGGGGGCAACTAATGAAAAACTGTTTTTT. It translates to CSVTRGATNEKLFF.

This clonotype was recorded many times. The V gene is TRBV6-5, the J gene TRBJ2-2; TRBD2 aligns across 9 bases. The V gene's germline CDR1 is MNHEY and CDR2 SVGAGI. The CDR3 runs 17 residues. V gave up 4 bases and J gave up 8 bases; unmatched junction bases: 14. The CDR3 reads CASSFLAGWALGGELFF. The CDR3 nucleotides read TGTGCCAGCAGTTTCCTAGCGGGATGGGCCCTGGGAGGGGAGCTGTTTTTT.

The chain uses TRBV7-2 and TRBJ2-1; 10 bases are a match to TRBD2. This CDR3 has 15 amino acids. Germline V gives CDR1 SGHTA, CDR2 FQGNSA. The ends lost 4 bases at V and 2 bases at J; junction bases unmatched: 2. CDR3 sequence (DNA): TGTGCCAGCAGCTCACTAGCGGGACCCTACAATGAGCAGTTCTTC. Amino acid sequence: CASSSLAGPYNEQFF.

The V gene is TRBV18, the J gene TRBJ1-4; D is uncertain. This CDR3 has 14 amino acids. Trimming took off 3 bases at V and 5 bases at J, with 10 bases between the two ends. Germline CDR1 KGHSH, CDR2 LQKENI. CDR3 protein: CASSPGHGNEKLFF. Written as DNA, the CDR3 is TGTGCCAGCTCACCGGGCCACGGGAATGAAAAACTGTTTTTT.

This clonotype has ten or more counts. This sequence joins TRBV14 and TRBJ2-1; D perhaps matches TRBD2 (6 bases). In germline, CDR1 is SGHDN, CDR2 FVKESK. Trimming pared 4 bases from V and 4 bases from J, leaving 14 bases between. The length of the CDR3 is 15 residues. CDR3 in amino acids: CASSPLGSGYNEQFF. CDR3 in DNA: TGTGCCAGCAGCCCTCTAGGCAGCGGGTACAATGAGCAGTTCTTC. The full variable domain, rest sourced from reference TRBV14 and TRBJ2-1, is EAGVTQFPSHSVIEKGQTVTLRCDPISGHDNLYWYRRVMGKEIKFLLHFVKESKQDESGMPNNRFLAERTGGTYSTLKVQPAELEDSGVYFCASSPLGSGYNEQFFGPGTRLTVL.

This clonotype was detected many times. V usage is TRBV20-1 and J usage is TRBJ1-1; D may be TRBD1 (6 bases). The CDR3 extends over 17 amino acids. V was clipped by 3 bases and J by 4 bases, with 24 bases between them. Germline CDR1 and CDR2: DFQATT and SNEGSKA (reference sequence). CDR3 sequence (DNA): TGCAGTGCTAGCAAGATGACAGGCTTAATTTTTGGCACTGAAGCTTTCTTT. Translated, it gives CSASKMTGLIFGTEAFF.

This clonotype was detected a few times. The V gene is TRBV11-2, the J gene TRBJ2-1; TRBD1 matches at 7 bases. Trimming took 5 bases from V and 4 from J; bases not matched to a gene: 5. The CDR3 extends over 14 amino acids. Germline CDR1 reads SGHAT; CDR2 reads FQNNGV. CDR3 residues: CASSPGTVYNEQFF. The CDR3 coding sequence is TGTGCCAGCAGCCCCGGGACAGTTTACAATGAGCAGTTCTTC.

This clonotype was recorded at least ten times. The chain is built from TRBV29-1 and TRBJ2-7; possible D gene TRBD1, 6 bases. Deletions cut 4 bases from V and 3 bases from J, with 31 bases between. The CDR3 spans 19 residues. Germline V lookup: CDR1 SQVTM, CDR2 ANQGSEA. The CDR3 coding sequence is TGCAGCGTTGTTTGGGGGTTGGGACACGGAGATGGGATAGGCTACGAGCAGTACTTC. Translated, it gives CSVVWGLGHGDGIGYEQYF.

This clonotype appeared many times. This rearrangement joins TRBV19 to TRBJ2-7; D possibly uses TRBD1 or TRBD2 (5 bases each). The V end was cut by 3 bases, the J end by 0 bases, with 12 bases between. In germline, CDR1 is LNHDA, CDR2 SQIVND (reference sequence). The CDR3 contains 15 residues. CDR3 in amino acids: CASSIQSGSSYEQYF. CDR3 DNA: TGTGCCAGTAGTATTCAATCAGGGAGCTCCTACGAGCAGTACTTC.

This clonotype has a count of ten or more. The chain joins TRBV28 to TRBJ2-5, with D tentatively TRBD1 or TRBD2 (5 bases each). The CDR3 contains 15 residues. V shed 7 bases and J shed 4 bases, with 19 bases lying between them. Germline lookup yields CDR1 MDHEN and CDR2 SYDVKM. The CDR3 coding sequence is TGTGCCAGCACCCTTAGGGACCTACGCCGAGAGACCCAGTACTTC. Encoded protein: CASTLRDLRRETQYF.

The sample holds a few counts of this clonotype. V is TRBV12-3 or TRBV12-4 and J is TRBJ2-2; D might be TRBD1 (6 bases). The CDR3 covers 16 residues. Trimming removed 2 bases at V and 6 bases at J, with 16 bases between. DNA for the CDR3: TGTGCCAGCAGTTTAAACGCGCGGACAGATGCCGGGGAGCTGTTTTTT. It specifies CASSLNARTDAGELFF.